These 2 T cell receptor beta chains were all obtained from the same sample, sequenced in a study of CD4 T cells in relation to SARS-CoV-2 and coronaviruses. Profiling relied on immunoSEQ multiplex PCR, and the TCRdb table lists in-frame clones only, not all of them. The sample includes roughly 68,000 clones, roughly 93% seen only once; the top ten take around 0.23%. Before the COVID-19 pandemic, during about 2011-2019, CD4+ T cells were taken from unexposed donors. What was sequenced was naive CD4+ T cells from PBMCs. Subset noted: naive CD4+ T cells isolated by negative enrichment. These receptors all come from a human donor in good health.

This clone occurred once. The CDR3 region has the DNA TGTGCCAGCAGCCAAGAAGCTCTACAGGGCGTTGCTTTCTTT. Its translation: CASSQEALQGVAFF. V and J are TRBV3-1 (or the pseudogene TRBV3-2) and TRBJ1-1; tentative D call: TRBD1 (6 bases). The CDR3 sequence is 14 residues long. V was clipped by 0 bases and J by 11 bases, with 16 bases between them. Germline CDR1 is LGHDT and CDR2 is YNNKEL (reference sequence).

This clone was picked up one time. This rearrangement joins TRBV5-5 to TRBJ2-2; D not certain. The CDR3 spans 13 residues. Germline CDR1 reads SGHKS; CDR2 reads YYEKEE (reference sequence). The V end was cut by 4 bases, the J end by 5 bases, with 9 bases between. The CDR3 loop reads CASSPVATGELFF. The CDR3 DNA sequence: TGTGCCAGCAGCCCCGTGGCTACCGGGGAGCTGTTTTTT.